The sequence of this T cell receptor beta chain was determined in a study of blood T cell repertoires in COVID-19. Study context: PBMCs, B-cell-depleted T cells, or T cells were the source of the cDNA or gDNA that made up the material.

Germline loops: CDR1 SGHRS, CDR2 YFSETQ. The CDR3 runs to 16 residues. V lost 0 bases to trimming and J lost 8 bases; unmatched junction nucleotides: 7. During active infection, Seattle patients enrolled and were then monitored through disease. Per the original methods: Estimation of nucleated cell counts was performed using reference gene primer amplification. Libraries were prepared by immunoSEQ multiplex PCR; TCRdb keeps only in-frame clonotypes and omits some of them. V, J and clone size are those of that table, while D and trimming were read from the DNA. In the table there are some 300,000 clones, around 91% of which are singletons.

The sequence was obtained from a woman in her thirties or forties with COVID-19, enrolled during active disease. Sample: peripheral blood. The chain combines TRBV5-1 with TRBJ2-1, with TRBD2 identical over 11 bases. The CDR3 bases are TGCGCCAGCAGCTTGGCCGTCACTAGCGGGAGAGATGAGCAGTTCTTC. It is translated as CASSLAVTSGRDEQFF.